This T cell receptor beta chain is drawn from a study of T-cell reconstitution after alpha-beta-depleted transplantation in children. Overall study findings and caveats: High day-60 TCRbeta diversity in some patients came from surviving recipient T cells and thymic progenitors. Newly produced T cells mostly provided counts and TCRbeta diversity after one year, as hyperexpanded clones declined. About two months after transplant, alpha-beta T cells reportedly came from several hundred expanded graft clones.

Unique molecular identifiers were incorporated during preparation of the TCRbeta library. Using its own MiXCR run on the PCR reads, TCRdb lists one record per CDR3 protein. Of hundreds of thousands of distinct CDR3 sequences listed, over 9% are singletons. A few counts support this clonotype. What it binds is not known. The sequences come from PBMCs, collected before TCRalphabeta/CD19-depleted stem cell transplant. The sequence was obtained from a boy under two years old with acute myeloid leukemia, due to receive a stem cell transplant.

The CDR3 sequence is CASSLRWIATYNSPLHF. CDR3 sequence (DNA): TGTGCCAGCAGTTTAAGGTGGATAGCTACCTATAATTCACCCCTCCACTTT. The gene calls are TRBV28 and TRBJ1-6; D uncertain. Germline V gene lookup returns CDR1 MDHEN and CDR2 SYDVKM. Between the trimmed V and J ends, which lost 2 bases and 2 bases, there was a span of 13 bases. The CDR3 is made up of 17 amino acids.